The sequence of this TCR beta chain was determined in a study of cytomegalovirus exposure and HLA in healthy donors. On this clone: As yet, its antigen is unknown.

The CDR3 consists of 14 residues. From germline, CDR1 is SQVTM and CDR2 ANQGSEA. V lost 3 bases and J lost 3; bases outside the gene matches: 6. General study findings and limits: Per a prior analysis, the majority of TCR beta V segments were productive roughly 87% or roughly 30% of the time. The CMV antigen specificity of three CMV-associated chains was confirmed through in vitro analysis. Association of a missense DCLRE1C variant with TCR beta V- and J-gene trimming was reported in a later analysis.

60 Vbeta and 13 Jbeta primers were used in PCR. The method was immunoSEQ multiplex PCR; TCRdb's version includes in-frame clones alone and lacks a portion of them. The sample records about 57,000 clones, approximately 80% being singletons. The chain recombines TRBV29-1 with TRBJ2-7; TRBD1 agrees at 9 bases. Sequencing was carried out using PBMCs. The TCR originated in a man aged 30-40 years in good health and CMV-seronegative. The CDR3 DNA is TGCAGCGTTGAGGGGGGACAGGGAGGCTACGAGCAGTACTTC. This translates into CSVEGGQGGYEQYF.